This TCR beta chain is from a study of CD8 T cells in Susac syndrome. Trimming took 3 bases from V and 3 from J, leaving 11 bases between them. CDR1 and CDR2 (germline): DFQATT, SNEGSKA (reference sequence). CDR3 length: 13 residues. The authors reverse transcribed roughly 0.5 to 1 ug RNA with random hexamers. TCRdb used MiXCR to reprocess the immunoSEQ multiplex PCR reads, holding one entry per CDR3 protein. The top ten clones hold 0.095% to 0.1% of a sample with about 120,000 distinct CDR3 sequences, roughly 94% of them seen once. This chain joins TRBV20-1 and TRBJ2-5; D is unresolved. Input material: CD4+ T cells from PBMCs. The TCR comes from a human donor in good health. The CDR3 loop is CSASPGPEETQYF. Here the CDR3 DNA reads TGCAGTGCTAGCCCGGGCCCTGAAGAGACCCAGTACTTC.